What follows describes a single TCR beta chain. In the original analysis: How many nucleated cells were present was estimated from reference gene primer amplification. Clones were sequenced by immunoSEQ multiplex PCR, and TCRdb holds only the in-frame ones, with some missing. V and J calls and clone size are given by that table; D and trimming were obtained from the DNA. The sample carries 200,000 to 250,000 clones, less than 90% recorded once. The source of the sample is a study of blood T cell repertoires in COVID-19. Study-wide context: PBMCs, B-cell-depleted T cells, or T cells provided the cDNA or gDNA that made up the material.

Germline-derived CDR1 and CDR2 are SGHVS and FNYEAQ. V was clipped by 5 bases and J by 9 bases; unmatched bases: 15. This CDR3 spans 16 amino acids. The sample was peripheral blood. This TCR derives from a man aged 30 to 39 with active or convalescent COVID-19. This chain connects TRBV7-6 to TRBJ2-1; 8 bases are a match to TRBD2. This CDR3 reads CASSVSGGAGGGEQFF. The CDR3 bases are TGTGCCAGCAGCGTGTCCGGCGGGGCGGGAGGAGGTGAGCAGTTCTTC.